The source of this T cell receptor beta chain is a study of blood T cell repertoires in COVID-19. Turning to the study itself: PBMCs, B-cell-depleted T cells, or T cells were the source of the cDNA or gDNA that made up the material.

This clone was seen only a few times. In the original workflow: Reference gene primer amplification gave estimated nucleated cell counts. Some clones are missing from TCRdb's copy, which holds only in-frame ones; the method was immunoSEQ multiplex PCR. V and J calls and clone size follow that table, whereas D and trimming were derived from the DNA. The repertoire holds some 64,000 clones, with nearly 90% as singletons. This CDR3 contains 14 residues. Germline CDR1 is SGHRS and CDR2 is YFSETQ. Trimming at V came to 4 bases and at J to 8 bases, leaving 8 bases not matched to a gene. This clonotype was obtained from a man in his fifties with active COVID-19. This chain links TRBV5-1 with TRBJ1-1, with 10 bases lining up with TRBD1. Input material: peripheral blood. CDR3 loop: CASSVSGTGVEAFF. The CDR3 DNA is TGCGCCAGCAGCGTGTCCGGGACAGGGGTAGAAGCTTTCTTT.